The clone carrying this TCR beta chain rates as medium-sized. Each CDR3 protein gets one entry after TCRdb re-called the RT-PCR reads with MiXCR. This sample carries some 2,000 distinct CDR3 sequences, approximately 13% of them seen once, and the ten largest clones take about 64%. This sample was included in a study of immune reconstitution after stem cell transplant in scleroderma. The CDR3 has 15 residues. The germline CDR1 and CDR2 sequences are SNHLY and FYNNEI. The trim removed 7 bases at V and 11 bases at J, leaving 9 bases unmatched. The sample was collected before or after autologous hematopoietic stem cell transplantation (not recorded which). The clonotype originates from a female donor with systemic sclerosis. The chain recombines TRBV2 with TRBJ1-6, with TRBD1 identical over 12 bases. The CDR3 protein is CASTLSRDRGPPLHF. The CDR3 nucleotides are TGTGCCAGCACCTTGTCCCGGGACAGGGGGCCACCCCTCCACTTT.